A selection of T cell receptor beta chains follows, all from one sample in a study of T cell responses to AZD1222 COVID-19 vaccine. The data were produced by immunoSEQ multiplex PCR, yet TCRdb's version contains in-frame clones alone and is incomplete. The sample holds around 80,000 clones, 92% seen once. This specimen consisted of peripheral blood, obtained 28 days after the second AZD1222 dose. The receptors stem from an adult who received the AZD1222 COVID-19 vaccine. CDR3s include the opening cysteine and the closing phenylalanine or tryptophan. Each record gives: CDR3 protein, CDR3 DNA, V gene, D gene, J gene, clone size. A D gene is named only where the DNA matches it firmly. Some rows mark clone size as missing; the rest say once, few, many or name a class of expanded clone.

CDR3: CASSSGALGEQYF
DNA: TGTGCCAGCAGCTCCGGGGCCCTCGGAGAGCAGTACTTC
V: TRBV7-3
D: -
J: TRBJ2-7
size: few

CDR3: CASSIIGQITSTDTQYF
DNA: TGTGCCAGTAGTATAATCGGACAGATTACTAGCACAGATACGCAGTATTTT
V: TRBV19
D: -
J: TRBJ2-3
size: once

CDR3: CASTPGLGNSYEQYF
DNA: TGTGCCAGCACCCCGGGACTGGGGAACTCCTACGAGCAGTACTTC
V: TRBV6-5
D: -
J: TRBJ2-7
size: -

CDR3: CASSLDVPGQGYEKLFF
DNA: TGCGCCAGCAGCTTGGACGTCCCGGGACAGGGGTATGAAAAACTGTTTTTT
V: TRBV5-1
D: TRBD1
J: TRBJ1-4
size: -

CDR3: CASSRSGARETQYF
DNA: TGTGCCAGCAGCCGGTCAGGGGCCCGGGAGACCCAGTACTTC
V: TRBV27
D: -
J: TRBJ2-5
size: -

CDR3: CSAVWWGPDLPQETQYF
DNA: TGCAGCGCCGTTTGGTGGGGACCGGACTTACCTCAAGAGACCCAGTACTTC
V: TRBV29-1
D: -
J: TRBJ2-5
size: -

CDR3: CASSYLAGGPNEQFF
DNA: TGTGCCAGCAGTTACTTAGCGGGAGGGCCTAATGAGCAGTTCTTC
V: TRBV6-2/TRBV6-3
D: TRBD2
J: TRBJ2-1
size: -

CDR3: CASSSAGTNEKLFF
DNA: TGCGCCAGCAGCTCGGCAGGGACTAATGAAAAACTGTTTTTT
V: TRBV5-1
D: -
J: TRBJ1-4
size: -

CDR3: CASSRGWGLSNEQFF
DNA: TGTGCCAGCAGCCGGGGGTGGGGACTCTCCAATGAGCAGTTCTTC
V: TRBV3-1/TRBV3-2
D: -
J: TRBJ2-1
size: -

CDR3: CASREGGGYGYTF
DNA: TGTGCCAGCAGGGAAGGGGGCGGCTATGGCTACACCTTC
V: TRBV6-1
D: TRBD1
J: TRBJ1-2
size: -

CDR3: CASSLSRGRRTNEKLFF
DNA: TGCGCCAGCAGCTTATCCCGGGGGAGGAGAACTAATGAAAAACTGTTTTTT
V: TRBV5-1
D: -
J: TRBJ1-4
size: few

CDR3: CASSPILSGGSSETQYF
DNA: TGTGCCAGCTCACCAATCCTTTCGGGAGGATCCAGTGAGACCCAGTACTTC
V: TRBV18
D: TRBD2
J: TRBJ2-5
size: -

CDR3: CASSPGTETTEAFF
DNA: TGTGCCAGCAGCCCCGGGACAGAAACCACTGAAGCTTTCTTT
V: TRBV7-9
D: TRBD1
J: TRBJ1-1
size: few

CDR3: CASSLDRGKFMNTEAFF
DNA: TGTGCCAGCAGTCTCGACAGGGGGAAGTTCATGAACACTGAAGCTTTCTTT
V: TRBV28
D: TRBD1
J: TRBJ1-1
size: -

CDR3: CAWSVLGLAGRETQYF
DNA: TGTGCCTGGAGTGTACTCGGGCTAGCGGGAAGAGAGACCCAGTACTTC
V: TRBV30
D: TRBD2
J: TRBJ2-5
size: -

CDR3: CASSYSRGNEQFF
DNA: TGTGCCAGCAGCTACTCTAGAGGGAATGAGCAGTTCTTC
V: TRBV27
D: -
J: TRBJ2-1
size: -

CDR3: CASSRGRDETQYF
DNA: TGTGCCAGCAGTCGGGGGCGGGATGAGACCCAGTACTTC
V: TRBV6-5
D: -
J: TRBJ2-5
size: few

CDR3: CASSITAGAPTEQYF
DNA: TGTGCCAGCAGTATCACAGCGGGAGCCCCAACCGAGCAGTACTTC
V: TRBV27
D: TRBD2
J: TRBJ2-7
size: medium-sized

CDR3: CASSQAESEQYF
DNA: TGTGCCAGCAGCCAAGCTGAATCCGAGCAGTACTTC
V: TRBV3-1/TRBV3-2
D: -
J: TRBJ2-7
size: -

CDR3: CASSFLAGTQETQYF
DNA: TGCGCCAGCAGCTTCTTAGCGGGCACTCAAGAGACCCAGTACTTC
V: TRBV5-1
D: TRBD2
J: TRBJ2-5
size: -

CDR3: CASSPLQGHNSPLHF
DNA: TGCGCCAGCAGCCCCCTGCAGGGGCATAATTCACCCCTCCACTTT
V: TRBV5-1
D: -
J: TRBJ1-6
size: once

CDR3: CASSPLTWGDQPQHF
DNA: TGTGCCAGCAGCCCGCTCACTTGGGGGGATCAGCCCCAGCATTTT
V: TRBV7-9
D: -
J: TRBJ1-5
size: -

CDR3: CATIDRNNYGYTF
DNA: TGTGCCACCATTGACAGGAACAACTATGGCTACACCTTC
V: TRBV19
D: -
J: TRBJ1-2
size: -

CDR3: CASSRDTRPNQPQHF
DNA: TGTGCCAGTAGCCGGGATACAAGGCCCAATCAGCCCCAGCATTTT
V: TRBV19
D: -
J: TRBJ1-5
size: -

CDR3: CAWSVYTDSSYEQYF
DNA: TGTGCCTGGAGTGTATATACCGATAGCTCCTACGAGCAGTACTTC
V: TRBV30
D: -
J: TRBJ2-7
size: -

CDR3: CGGATGSYGYTF
DNA: TGCGGCGGGGCTACAGGGTCGTACGGCTACACCTTC
V: TRBV29-1
D: -
J: TRBJ1-2
size: -

CDR3: CAISESGRGEGYTF
DNA: TGTGCCATCAGTGAGTCAGGAAGGGGCGAGGGCTACACCTTC
V: TRBV10-3
D: -
J: TRBJ1-2
size: -

CDR3: CASSLLVQSNQPQHF
DNA: TGTGCCAGCAGCTTACTGGTACAGTCCAATCAGCCCCAGCATTTT
V: TRBV7-8
D: -
J: TRBJ1-5
size: -

CDR3: CASLGQLNTEAFF
DNA: TGTGCCAGCCTGGGACAGCTGAACACTGAAGCTTTCTTT
V: TRBV6-5
D: TRBD1
J: TRBJ1-1
size: -

CDR3: CATSDPEGDEQYF
DNA: TGTGCCACCAGTGACCCCGAGGGAGACGAGCAGTACTTC
V: TRBV24-1
D: -
J: TRBJ2-7
size: -

CDR3: CASSPYWVRGRNEQFF
DNA: TGTGCCAGCAGTCCCTACTGGGTGAGGGGGCGAAATGAGCAGTTCTTC
V: TRBV28
D: TRBD1
J: TRBJ2-1
size: -

CDR3: CASSQDREAFF
DNA: TGTGCCAGCAGCCAAGACAGGGAAGCTTTCTTT
V: TRBV3-1/TRBV3-2
D: -
J: TRBJ1-1
size: -

CDR3: CASGDRGNQPQHF
DNA: TGTGCCAGCGGCGACAGGGGCAATCAGCCCCAGCATTTT
V: TRBV6-5
D: TRBD1
J: TRBJ1-5
size: -

CDR3: CASSLGQGQPQHF
DNA: TGTGCCAGCAGCTTAGGACAGGGTCAGCCCCAGCATTTT
V: TRBV7-3
D: TRBD1
J: TRBJ1-5
size: -

CDR3: CASSRQGLHYGYTF
DNA: TGTGCCAGCAGCCGACAGGGGCTCCACTATGGCTACACCTTC
V: TRBV27
D: TRBD1
J: TRBJ1-2
size: -

CDR3: CASSLDALGYEQYF
DNA: TGTGCCAGCAGCTTGGATGCTCTGGGTTACGAGCAGTACTTC
V: TRBV5-6
D: -
J: TRBJ2-7
size: -

CDR3: CASSFLDSATNEKLFF
DNA: TGTGCCAGCAGTTTCCTGGACAGTGCAACTAATGAAAAACTGTTTTTT
V: TRBV28
D: -
J: TRBJ1-4
size: -

CDR3: CASSPGGGNTEAFF
DNA: TGTGCCAGCAGCCCAGGGGGCGGGAACACTGAAGCTTTCTTT
V: TRBV6-2/TRBV6-3
D: TRBD1
J: TRBJ1-1
size: -

CDR3: CASRQAGRGARGYTF
DNA: TGTGCCAGCAGACAAGCGGGCAGGGGAGCGCGTGGCTACACCTTC
V: TRBV11-2
D: -
J: TRBJ1-2
size: -

CDR3: CASSSGETQYF
DNA: TGTGCCAGCAGTTCCGGGGAGACCCAGTACTTC
V: TRBV28
D: -
J: TRBJ2-5
size: -

CDR3: CATSKGGARGLNSPLHF
DNA: TGTGCCACCAGCAAAGGGGGGGCCAGGGGGTTAAATTCACCCCTCCACTTT
V: TRBV15
D: TRBD1
J: TRBJ1-6
size: -

CDR3: CASSLNSGRSETQYF
DNA: TGTGCCAGCAGCTTGAATAGCGGGAGGTCAGAGACCCAGTACTTC
V: TRBV5-4
D: TRBD2
J: TRBJ2-5
size: -

CDR3: CAIRGFGGGPDEQYF
DNA: TGTGCCATCAGGGGATTCGGGGGAGGGCCCGACGAGCAGTACTTC
V: TRBV10-3
D: TRBD2
J: TRBJ2-7
size: -

CDR3: CASGLGTVYEQYF
DNA: TGTGCTAGTGGTTTGGGGACAGTCTACGAGCAGTACTTC
V: TRBV12-5
D: -
J: TRBJ2-7
size: -

CDR3: CASSIPKKLAGTYEQYF
DNA: TGTGCCAGTAGTATCCCAAAAAAACTAGCGGGTACCTACGAGCAGTACTTC
V: TRBV19
D: TRBD2
J: TRBJ2-7
size: -

CDR3: CASTTEGAGGIHF
DNA: TGTGCCAGCACCACCGAGGGAGCGGGAGGGATACACTTC
V: TRBV5-8
D: TRBD2
J: TRBJ2-5
size: -

CDR3: CASSEGGGTDTQYF
DNA: TGTGCCAGTAGTGAAGGGGGCGGCACAGATACGCAGTATTTT
V: TRBV19
D: TRBD1
J: TRBJ2-3
size: -

CDR3: CASSFGQEGTEAFF
DNA: TGCGCCAGCAGCTTCGGACAGGAGGGCACTGAAGCTTTCTTT
V: TRBV5-1
D: TRBD1
J: TRBJ1-1
size: -

CDR3: CASSRLAGGRGNEQFF
DNA: TGTGCCAGCAGCCGACTAGCGGGAGGGCGAGGCAATGAGCAGTTCTTC
V: TRBV11-3
D: TRBD2
J: TRBJ2-1
size: -

CDR3: CASSAPGTLYEQYF
DNA: TGTGCCAGCAGTGCCCCAGGGACCCTATACGAGCAGTACTTC
V: TRBV2
D: -
J: TRBJ2-7
size: -